One and the same sample provided the 25 T cell receptor beta chains below, sequenced in a study of blood T cell repertoires in COVID-19 (dated by TCRdb to about 2020). The receptor library was made with the immunoSEQ multiplex PCR assay. Entries here come from immuneACCESS through TCRdb and include only in-frame sequences with V and J called. Some clones fail to appear in such tables; in the studies checked, an unresolved V gene covers under half of the shortfall, and the cause of the remainder is unknown. The table for this sample lists around 200,000 clones; 80% to 90% of them were counted only once. Approximately 2.5% of the sample is in the top ten clones. The sequenced material came from PBMCs or T cells enriched from blood (not recorded which). These TCRs come from a woman aged 40 to 50 with acute COVID-19.

The chain carries TRBV18 and TRBJ1-4; D is undetermined. Trimming took 5 bases from V and 5 from J, leaving 12 bases between them. CDR1 KGHSH and CDR2 LQKENI come from the germline V gene. The CDR3 length is 14 residues. CDR3 residues: CASSSWTGNEKLFF. The CDR3, as DNA: TGTGCCAGCTCATCCTGGACTGGGAATGAAAAACTGTTTTTT.

V and J are TRBV6-5 and TRBJ1-5, with 7 bases matching TRBD1. The ends lost 7 bases at V and 0 bases at J; junction bases unmatched: 3. The CDR3 runs to 14 residues. Germline V gene data show CDR1 as MNHEY and CDR2 as SVGAGI. This CDR3 reads CASKDRYSNQPQHF. The CDR3, as DNA: TGTGCCAGCAAGGACAGGTATAGCAATCAGCCCCAGCATTTT.

The rearrangement links TRBV5-6 to TRBJ1-2; tentative D call: TRBD1 (6 bases). Germline V CDR1 and CDR2: SGHDT, YYEEEE. The V end was cut by 1 base, the J end by 3 bases, with 13 bases between. This CDR3 contains 15 residues. CDR3 in DNA: TGTGCCAGCAGCTTGAGGAGGGAGGGGGACTATGGCTACACCTTC. The encoded protein is CASSLRREGDYGYTF.

This chain links TRBV7-9 with TRBJ2-3, with TRBD2 identical over 8 bases. The CDR3 totals 15 residues. J gave up 6 bases and V 0 bases, and 5 bases lay outside the gene matches. The germline CDR1 and CDR2 sequences are SEHNR and FQNEAQ (reference sequence). The CDR3 DNA is TGTGCCAGCAGCTTAGCCGTCGGGGGGGCGGATACGCAGTATTTT. Amino acid sequence: CASSLAVGGADTQYF.

V is TRBV13 and J is TRBJ1-4; 7 bases map to TRBD1. With 5 bases clipped from V and 7 bases from J, the junction kept 4 bases outside the gene matches. Looked up from germline, CDR1 is PRHDT and CDR2 is FYEKMQ (reference sequence). This CDR3 is built from 13 residues. The CDR3 coding sequence is TGTGCCAGCAGCCCTAACAGGGGTGAAAAACTGTTTTTT. It yields the protein CASSPNRGEKLFF.

The genes are TRBV6-1 and TRBJ1-3, with D uncertain. CDR1 MNHNS and CDR2 SASEGT come from the germline V gene. Trimming left V 0 bases short and J 1 base short, with 13 bases between. CDR3 length: 17 amino acids. CDR3 loop: CASSEAVHSVSGNTIYF. The CDR3 coding sequence is TGTGCCAGCAGTGAAGCAGTACACAGTGTTTCTGGAAACACCATATATTTT.

The chain combines TRBV10-1 with TRBJ2-4; D is unresolved. With 3 bases removed from V and 6 bases from J, the gap between germline ends came to 12 bases. CDR1 is WNHNN, CDR2 SYGVQD, per germline (reference sequence). The CDR3 runs to 14 residues. As DNA, the CDR3 is TGCGCCAGCAGTGAATCTGGGCTGGGAAACATTCAGTACTTC. This translates into CASSESGLGNIQYF.

The chain is built from TRBV19 and TRBJ2-3; TRBD2 matches at 10 bases. CDR3 length: 17 amino acids. Trimming at V came to 5 bases and at J to 2 bases, leaving 10 bases not matched to a gene. The V gene's germline CDR1 is LNHDA and CDR2 SQIVND (reference sequence). The CDR3 is CASSSPGTSDNTDTQYF. CDR3 bases: TGTGCCAGTAGTTCCCCCGGGACTAGCGACAACACAGATACGCAGTATTTT. Full variable domain (outside the CDR3, taken from reference TRBV19 and TRBJ2-3): DGGITQSPKYLFRKEGQNVTLSCEQNLNHDAMYWYRQDPGQGLRLIYYSQIVNDFQKGDIAEGYSVSREKKESFPLTVTSAQKNPTAFYLCASSSPGTSDNTDTQYFGPGTRLTVL.

This clone occurred once. The chain couples TRBV12-5 to TRBJ2-7, with 10 bases matching TRBD1. J lost 3 bases, V lost 10 bases, and 6 bases had no gene match. The germline V gene has CDR1 LGHNT and CDR2 FRNRAP. The CDR3 loop spans 13 amino acids. The CDR3 reads CANMTGGFYEQYF. The DNA of the CDR3 is TGTGCTAACATGACAGGGGGCTTCTACGAGCAGTACTTC.

CDR3 bases: TGTGCCAGCAGCTTAGCGCTTTCATCCCGGGAGAGATCCTACGAGCAGTACTTC. This translates into CASSLALSSRERSYEQYF. This chain joins TRBV7-2 and TRBJ2-7; tentatively, D is TRBD2 (6 bases). CDR3 length: 18 residues. Per germline, CDR1 SGHTA and CDR2 FQGNSA. V lost 0 bases and J lost 1, with 19 bases in between.

This chain links TRBV11-2 with TRBJ1-4; D gene ambiguous. CDR1 SGHAT and CDR2 FQNNGV come from the germline V gene. The CDR3 runs to 14 residues. V dropped 5 bases and J dropped 10 bases, with 17 bases sitting between them. The CDR3 nucleotides read TGTGCCAGCAGCCGTGACATCGGATCGCGAAAACTGTTTTTT. Amino acid sequence: CASSRDIGSRKLFF.

This clone was recorded only once. The chain uses TRBV27 and TRBJ1-1, with D possibly TRBD1 on 5 matching bases. The germline CDR1 and CDR2 sequences are MNHEY and SMNVEV (reference sequence). V was shortened by 5 bases and J by 2 bases, with 9 bases between the two germline ends. CDR3 length: 13 amino acids. CDR3 loop: CASSDGHNTEAFF. Written as DNA, the CDR3 is TGTGCCAGCAGTGATGGACACAACACTGAAGCTTTCTTT.

This sequence joins TRBV11-3 and TRBJ1-1; the D is unclear. Deletions cut 0 bases from V and 1 base from J, with 6 bases between. The CDR3 consists of 14 residues. Germline loops: CDR1 SGHNT, CDR2 YENEEA. CDR3 in DNA: TGTGCCAGCAGCTTAGATCACGGGAACACTGAAGCTTTCTTT. Residues: CASSLDHGNTEAFF.

V and J are TRBV5-8 and TRBJ2-7; 9 nucleotides agree with TRBD1. This CDR3 contains 16 residues. The trim removed 0 bases at V and 6 bases at J, leaving 10 bases unmatched. Germline V gene lookup returns CDR1 SGHTS and CDR2 YDEGEE. CDR3 bases: TGTGCCAGCAGCTTGGTGGTTGCGGACAGGGGCCGCGAGCAGTACTTC. Protein product: CASSLVVADRGREQYF. The full variable domain, completed using reference TRBV5-8 and TRBJ2-7, is EAGVTQSPTHLIKTRGQQATLRCSPISGHTSVYWYQQALGLGLQFLLWYDEGEERNRGNFPPRFSGRQFPNYSSELNVNALELEDSALYLCASSLVVADRGREQYFGPGTRLTVT.

This clone was seen once. The chain recombines TRBV5-6 with TRBJ2-7, with D hard to call. CDR1 is SGHDT and CDR2 is YYEEEE in the germline V gene. The CDR3 is 13 residues long. The V end lost 4 bases, the J end lost 5 bases, and 13 bases lay between the germline ends. CDR3 nucleotides: TGTGCCAGCAGCATGTTGAGTTACCACGAGCAGTACTTC. Translated, it gives CASSMLSYHEQYF.

The chain has TRBV3-1 (or the pseudogene TRBV3-2) and TRBJ2-3, with 11 bases matching TRBD2. Unmatched junction bases numbered 3, after V lost 3 bases and J lost 4 bases. Germline CDR1 is LGHDT and CDR2 is YNNKEL (reference sequence). This CDR3 region has 15 residues. This CDR3 is CASSQGLAAPDTQYF. CDR3 nucleotides: TGTGCCAGCAGCCAGGGACTAGCGGCGCCAGATACGCAGTATTTT.

The rearrangement joins TRBV7-9 to TRBJ1-5, with unresolved D. V was clipped by 4 bases and J by 5 bases, with 9 bases between them. The CDR3 is 13 amino acids. The V gene's germline CDR1 is SEHNR and CDR2 FQNEAQ (reference sequence). Here the CDR3 DNA reads TGTGCCAGCAGCTGGTCGGTGGATCAGCCCCAGCATTTT. This encodes CASSWSVDQPQHF.

CDR3 nucleotides: TGTGCCAGCAGTGTCGACATCGGCCCTGTCAATGAAAAACTGTTTTTT. Its protein is CASSVDIGPVNEKLFF. The rearrangement joins TRBV2 to TRBJ1-4; no clear D. V gave up 4 bases and J gave up 5 bases, with 17 bases separating them. The CDR3 extends over 16 amino acids. From germline, CDR1 is SNHLY and CDR2 FYNNEI.

The chain joins TRBV7-9 to TRBJ1-2; TRBD1 matches 9 bases. CDR3 length: 16 residues. CDR1 is SEHNR and CDR2 is FQNEAQ in the germline V gene (reference sequence). After removal of 3 bases from V and 1 base from J, the junction contained 6 bases not matched to a gene. CDR3 in amino acids: CASSLDRGPINYGYTF. In DNA, the CDR3 is TGTGCCAGCAGCTTGGACAGGGGTCCTATTAACTATGGCTACACCTTC.

The J gene is TRBJ1-3, the V gene TRBV27; perhaps TRBD1 as D (5 bases). Germline V gene lookup returns CDR1 MNHEY and CDR2 SMNVEV (reference sequence). V gave up 0 bases and J gave up 8 bases, with 14 bases separating them. This CDR3 has 15 residues. In DNA form, the CDR3 reads TGTGCCAGCAGTTTATCGGTCGGAGGAGGGGACACCATATATTTT. Amino acids: CASSLSVGGGDTIYF.

This chain connects TRBV5-5 to TRBJ2-3, with D possibly being TRBD2 (6 bases). Trimming took off 3 bases at V and 6 bases at J, with 20 bases between the two ends. The germline CDR1 and CDR2 sequences are SGHKS and YYEKEE (reference sequence). The CDR3 runs 16 residues. The chain's CDR3 is CASSSNRMGLIDTQYF. The DNA of the CDR3 is TGTGCCAGCAGCTCTAACAGGATGGGACTCATCGATACGCAGTATTTT.

The J gene is TRBJ2-5, the V gene TRBV29-1; 13 nucleotides align to TRBD2. J lost 5 bases, V lost 4 bases, and 10 bases had no gene match. This CDR3 is built from 16 residues. Germline V CDR1 and CDR2: SQVTM, ANQGSEA. This CDR3 reads CSVGPVLAGGIETQYF. CDR3 DNA: TGCAGCGTTGGTCCAGTACTAGCGGGAGGGATTGAGACCCAGTACTTC.

This clone came up once. The rearrangement links TRBV5-1 to TRBJ2-1; tentative D call: TRBD1 (7 bases). This CDR3 has 13 amino acids. V lost 4 bases to trimming and J lost 6 bases, with 11 bases between them. Germline V lookup: CDR1 SGHRS, CDR2 YFSETQ. The CDR3 sequence: CASSAGQLNEQFF. DNA of the CDR3: TGCGCCAGCAGCGCGGGACAGCTCAATGAGCAGTTCTTC.

The chain couples TRBV5-1 to TRBJ2-2; TRBD1 is a possible D gene (6 bases). V shed 3 bases and J shed 0 bases, with 12 bases lying between them. This CDR3 is 16 amino acids long. Germline loops: CDR1 SGHRS, CDR2 YFSETQ. Here the CDR3 reads CASSYTGRPNTGELFF. For the CDR3, the DNA is TGCGCCAGCAGCTATACAGGGAGACCGAACACCGGGGAGCTGTTTTTT.

The chain joins TRBV18 to TRBJ2-1; weak D call: TRBD2 (5 bases). V was pared by 4 bases and J by 0 bases, with 16 bases between. This CDR3 is built from 17 residues. Looked up from germline, CDR1 is KGHSH and CDR2 is LQKENI. CDR3 DNA sequence: TGTGCCAGCTCACTTACTATAGCGTCTCCCTCCTACAATGAGCAGTTCTTC. This translates into CASSLTIASPSYNEQFF.